This T cell receptor beta chain was documented in a study of T cells in Graves' hyperthyroidism and ophthalmopathy. Study background: Blood from the periphery was taken at initial diagnosis, before any treatment.

The TCR beta CDR3 regions underwent amplification using RNA transcripts as the source. An initial round of RT-PCR targeting the TCR CDR3 relied on the HTBI primer set. TCRdb passed the multiplex PCR reads through MiXCR, listing each CDR3 protein once. The sample has hundreds of thousands of distinct CDR3 sequences, 14% seen once. Trimming removed 6 bases from V and 10 bases from J; junction bases left unmatched: 23. This CDR3 region has 19 residues. No ophthalmopathy progression within 18 months constituted stable Graves' hyperthyroidism. This clonotype was observed at least ten times. Sequencing was carried out using blood. This chain joins TRBV12-3 or TRBV12-4 and TRBJ2-1; 11 nucleotides match TRBD2. The TCR sequence derives from a woman under 30 with Graves' hyperthyroidism. CDR3 sequence: CASRPGTSGVRGPPGEQFF. CDR3 sequence (DNA): TGTGCCAGCAGGCCCGGGACTAGCGGCGTACGGGGGCCCCCTGGGGAGCAGTTCTTC.